The rows below give T cell receptor beta chains drawn from one sample of a study of T cells in Graves' hyperthyroidism and ophthalmopathy. TCRdb reprocessed the multiplex PCR reads with MiXCR, giving one entry per CDR3 protein. The table has 350,000 to 400,000 distinct CDR3 sequences, more than 12% seen once. What was sequenced was blood. The receptors derive from a woman in her thirties with Graves' hyperthyroidism. CDR3s include the opening cysteine and the closing phenylalanine or tryptophan. Fields, in order: J gene, D gene, clone size, V gene, CDR3 protein, CDR3 DNA. The D gene is left open where the match is weak. Size is stated for part of the rows, as once, few or many counts, or as a class when the clone is expanded.

>TRBJ1-1|-|few|TRBV6-1
CASNRGRQYSYTEAFF
TGTGCCAGCAACAGAGGCCGACAGTATTCATACACTGAAGCTTTCTTT
>TRBJ2-2|-|-|TRBV9
CASSVAATGELFF
TGTGCCAGCAGCGTAGCCGCTACCGGGGAGCTGTTTTTT
>TRBJ2-1|-|-|TRBV15
CATSRDPGSETQFF
TGTGCCACCAGCAGAGATCCCGGGAGTGAGACCCAGTTCTTC
>TRBJ2-1|-|few|TRBV12-3/TRBV12-4
CASTLLPPPTDEQFF
TGTGCCAGCACCCTTCTCCCCCCTCCGACCGATGAGCAGTTCTTC
>TRBJ2-1|TRBD1|-|TRBV15
CATSSAIGQGAGEQFF
TGTGCCACCAGCAGCGCAATCGGACAGGGGGCGGGTGAGCAGTTCTTC
>TRBJ1-1|-|many|TRBV10-1
CASSRDGNTEAFF
TGCGCCAGCAGTAGGGACGGAAACACTGAAGCTTTCTTT
>TRBJ2-1|TRBD2|many|TRBV24-1
CATSEGSGSGSYNEQFF
TGTGCCACCAGTGAGGGGAGCGGGAGTGGTTCCTACAATGAGCAGTTCTTC
>TRBJ1-5|TRBD1|many|TRBV20-1
CSAQGARDQPQHF
TGCAGTGCGCAGGGGGCGCGGGATCAGCCCCAGCATTTT
>TRBJ1-1|TRBD1|many|TRBV18
CASSTGGKNTEAFF
TGTGCCAGCTCGACAGGGGGCAAGAACACTGAAGCTTTCTTT
>TRBJ1-1|-|-|TRBV27
CASSFSAGDLGTEAFF
TGTGCCAGCAGTTTCTCCGCCGGGGACTTGGGCACTGAAGCTTTCTTT
>TRBJ2-3|TRBD2|-|TRBV10-1
CASIESRESTDTQYF
TGCGCCAGCATAGAATCGCGGGAGTCCACAGATACGCAGTATTTT
>TRBJ2-1|-|few|TRBV9
CASSVGTASHLSYNEQFF
TGTGCCAGCAGCGTAGGGACTGCGAGTCACCTATCCTACAATGAGCAGTTCTTC
>TRBJ2-3|-|many|TRBV13
CASSHGVTSTDTQYF
TGTGCCAGCAGCCACGGAGTGACTAGCACAGATACGCAGTATTTT
>TRBJ1-1|TRBD1|-|TRBV28
CASRGGGAGGTEAFF
TGTGCCAGCAGGGGGGGGGGCGCAGGGGGAACTGAAGCTTTCTTT
>TRBJ2-7|-|many|TRBV18
CASSPPRSSYEQYF
TGTGCCAGCTCACCACCCAGGAGCTCCTACGAGCAGTACTTC
>TRBJ2-2|TRBD2|few|TRBV5-1
CASSPPGGNTGELFF
TGCGCCAGCAGCCCTCCGGGGGGGAACACCGGGGAGCTGTTTTTT
>TRBJ2-7|-|-|TRBV20-1
CSAYNYEQYF
TGCAGTGCTTATAACTACGAGCAGTACTTC
>TRBJ2-1|TRBD2|many|TRBV20-1
CSAAPGLGRNEQFF
TGCAGTGCTGCCCCGGGACTAGGACGGAATGAGCAGTTCTTC
>TRBJ1-1|-|many|TRBV20-1
CSARPDEEWEESAFF
TGCAGTGCTAGACCTGACGAAGAGTGGGAAGAGTCGGCTTTCTTT
>TRBJ2-1|TRBD1|many|TRBV20-1
CSARARGTASYNEQFF
TGCAGTGCTAGAGCTCGAGGGACAGCTTCCTACAATGAGCAGTTCTTC
>TRBJ1-5|-|few|TRBV19
CASSIMGNQPQHF
TGTGCCAGTAGCATAATGGGGAATCAGCCCCAGCATTTT
>TRBJ2-7|TRBD2|many|TRBV28
CASSFLRGGYEQYF
TGTGCCAGCAGTTTCTTACGCGGGGGCTACGAGCAGTACTTC
>TRBJ2-7|-|few|TRBV18
CASSPPTVLYEQYF
TGTGCCAGCTCACCACCAACAGTGCTTTACGAGCAGTACTTC
>TRBJ1-6|TRBD1|many|TRBV28
CASSLEDRTSSPLHF
TGTGCCAGCAGTTTGGAGGACAGGACCTCCTCACCCCTCCACTTT
>TRBJ2-1|-|-|TRBV14
CASSSGKERFF
TGTGCCAGCAGCTCCGGCAAGGAGCGGTTCTTC
>TRBJ2-7|-|many|TRBV20-1
CSAAHPTLDEQYF
TGCAGTGCTGCCCACCCAACTTTGGACGAGCAGTACTTC
>TRBJ1-2|TRBD1|-|TRBV6-2/TRBV6-3
CASSYSNRGRGYGYTF
TGTGCCAGCAGTTACTCGAACAGGGGGCGCGGCTATGGCTACACCTTC
>TRBJ2-1|-|few|TRBV29-1
CSGLEGSDEQFF
TGCAGCGGCCTCGAGGGATCCGATGAGCAGTTCTTC
>TRBJ2-1|TRBD2|many|TRBV28
CATTGTSERSSYNEQFF
TGTGCCACAACTGGGACTAGCGAGAGGAGCTCCTACAATGAGCAGTTCTTC
>TRBJ1-4|-|once|TRBV27
CAGSRESSSGLRTNEKLFF
TGTGCCGGCTCCCGGGAATCGTCCTCGGGACTCCGGACTAATGAAAAACTGTTTTTT
>TRBJ1-4|-|few|TRBV11-2
CASSLGVLRSNEKLFF
TGTGCCAGCAGCTTAGGTGTTTTGAGATCGAATGAAAAACTGTTTTTT
>TRBJ2-2|TRBD2|-|TRBV5-1
CASSPSRGGSGTGELFF
TGCGCCAGCAGCCCAAGCCGTGGCGGGAGTGGTACCGGGGAGCTGTTTTTT
>TRBJ2-7|TRBD2|many|TRBV7-9
CASSRTSGGLHEQYF
TGTGCCAGCAGTCGCACTAGCGGGGGGCTCCACGAGCAGTACTTC
>TRBJ2-7|TRBD2|many|TRBV12-3/TRBV12-4
CASRTSGQYEQYF
TGTGCCAGCAGGACTAGCGGCCAATACGAGCAGTACTTC
>TRBJ2-1|TRBD2|-|TRBV30
CAWTSGAYNEQFF
TGTGCCTGGACTAGCGGGGCATACAATGAGCAGTTCTTC
>TRBJ2-3|TRBD2|many|TRBV5-1
CASSLPSGGKPTSTDTQYF
TGCGCCAGCAGCTTGCCTAGCGGGGGAAAACCTACTAGCACAGATACGCAGTATTTT
>TRBJ2-7|TRBD1|many|TRBV28
CASSLPTGSLEEQYF
TGTGCCAGCAGTTTACCGACAGGGAGTTTGGAGGAGCAGTACTTC
>TRBJ2-7|-|few|TRBV7-9
CASSREGTGSADEQYF
TGTGCCAGCAGCCGGGAGGGGACAGGGTCGGCTGACGAGCAGTACTTC
>TRBJ1-4|TRBD1|many|TRBV30
CAWSITGGKLFF
TGTGCCTGGAGTATAACAGGGGGAAAACTGTTTTTT
>TRBJ2-3|TRBD2|many|TRBV3-1
CASSPYGREGLTDTQYF
TGTGCCAGCAGCCCCTACGGGAGGGAGGGCCTTACAGATACGCAGTATTTT
>TRBJ2-4|-|-|TRBV7-2
CASSSLFNIQYF
TGTGCCAGCAGCTCTCTTTTCAACATTCAGTACTTC